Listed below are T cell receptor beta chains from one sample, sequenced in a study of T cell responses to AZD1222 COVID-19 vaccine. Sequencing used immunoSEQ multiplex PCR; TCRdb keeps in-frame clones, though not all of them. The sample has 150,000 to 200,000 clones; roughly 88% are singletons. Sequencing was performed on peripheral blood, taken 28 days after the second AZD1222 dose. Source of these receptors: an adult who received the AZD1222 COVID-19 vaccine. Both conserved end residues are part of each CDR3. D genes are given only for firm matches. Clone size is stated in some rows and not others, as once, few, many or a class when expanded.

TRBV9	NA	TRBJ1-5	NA	CASSVEGYENQPQHF	TGTGCCAGCAGCGTAGAGGGATATGAGAATCAGCCCCAGCATTTT
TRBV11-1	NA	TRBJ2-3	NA	CASTLLASTDTQYF	TGTGCCAGCACCCTACTAGCTTCCACAGATACGCAGTATTTT
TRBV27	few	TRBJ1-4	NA	CASRDLGLANEKLFF	TGTGCCAGCAGGGACCTAGGGCTGGCTAATGAAAAACTGTTTTTT
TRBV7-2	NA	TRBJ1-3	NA	CASSLGPGNTIYF	TGTGCCAGCAGCTTAGGCCCTGGAAACACCATATATTTT
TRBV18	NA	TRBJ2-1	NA	CASSPRVSSYNEQFF	TGTGCCAGCTCACCAAGGGTTAGCTCCTACAATGAGCAGTTCTTC
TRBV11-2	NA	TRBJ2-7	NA	CASSSIRDPRSYEQYF	TGTGCCAGCAGCTCAATACGGGACCCACGCTCCTACGAGCAGTACTTC
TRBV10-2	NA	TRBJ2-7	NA	CASSAHNAGSYEQYF	TGCGCCAGCAGTGCTCATAACGCTGGCTCCTACGAGCAGTACTTC
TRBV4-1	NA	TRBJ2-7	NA	CASSQGGGYEQYF	TGCGCCAGCAGCCAAGGCGGAGGCTACGAGCAGTACTTC
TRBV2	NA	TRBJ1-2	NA	CASRGAVGYGYTF	TGTGCCAGCCGCGGGGCAGTGGGCTATGGCTACACCTTC
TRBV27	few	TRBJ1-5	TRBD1	CASSPRQGFDQPQHF	TGTGCCAGCAGTCCCCGACAGGGCTTCGATCAGCCCCAGCATTTT
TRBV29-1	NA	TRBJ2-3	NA	CSVLGRISTDTQYF	TGCAGCGTCCTCGGGCGGATTAGCACAGATACGCAGTATTTT
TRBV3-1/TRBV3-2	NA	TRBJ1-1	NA	CASSQEPLNTEAFF	TGTGCCAGCAGCCAAGAGCCGCTGAACACTGAAGCTTTCTTT
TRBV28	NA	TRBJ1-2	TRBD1	CASSTFPGQGAGYTF	TGTGCCAGCAGTACGTTCCCGGGACAGGGGGCTGGCTACACCTTC
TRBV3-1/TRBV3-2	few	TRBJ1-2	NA	CASSQIGARLGYGYTF	TGTGCCAGCAGCCAAATCGGCGCTCGGCTGGGCTATGGCTACACCTTC
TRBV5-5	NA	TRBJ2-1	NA	CASSLARIGYIRNEQFF	TGTGCCAGCAGCTTGGCCAGGATAGGGTATATTAGGAATGAGCAGTTCTTC
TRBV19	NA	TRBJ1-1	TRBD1	CASSPQGASTEAFF	TGTGCCAGTTCCCCCCAGGGGGCGTCCACTGAAGCTTTCTTT
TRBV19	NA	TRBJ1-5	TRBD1	CASSTGQGGQPQHF	TGTGCCAGTAGTACCGGACAGGGCGGACAGCCCCAGCATTTT
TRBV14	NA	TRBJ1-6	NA	CASSHPGVSPLHF	TGTGCCAGCAGCCACCCAGGGGTATCACCCCTCCACTTT
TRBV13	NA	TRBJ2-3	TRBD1	CASSPGQGQGAADTQYF	TGTGCCAGCAGCCCCGGACAGGGACAGGGGGCAGCAGATACGCAGTATTTT
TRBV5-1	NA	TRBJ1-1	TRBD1	CASSGTGVNTEAFF	TGCGCCAGCAGCGGGACAGGGGTGAACACTGAAGCTTTCTTT
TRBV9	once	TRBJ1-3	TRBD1	CASSVRQGAGNTIYF	TGTGCCAGCAGCGTCCGGCAGGGGGCTGGAAACACCATATATTTT
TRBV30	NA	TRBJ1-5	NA	CAWSTKGSDYNQHF	TGTGCCTGGAGTACTAAGGGCAGCGACTATAACCAGCATTTT
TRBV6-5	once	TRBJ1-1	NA	CASSYGPHLDTEAFF	TGTGCCAGCAGTTACGGCCCCCACCTGGACACTGAAGCTTTCTTT
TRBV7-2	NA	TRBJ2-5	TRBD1	CASTRNPGGEETQYF	TGTGCCAGCACTAGGAATCCAGGGGGCGAAGAGACCCAGTACTTC
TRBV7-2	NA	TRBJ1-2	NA	CASSSDTAGAYGYTF	TGTGCCAGCAGTTCCGACACCGCCGGGGCCTATGGCTACACCTTC
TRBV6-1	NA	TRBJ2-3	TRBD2	CASSELSGGLRRSTDTQYF	TGTGCCAGCAGTGAACTTAGCGGGGGCCTTCGGCGTAGCACAGATACGCAGTATTTT
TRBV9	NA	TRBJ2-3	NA	CASSARGAGEVTDTQYF	TGTGCCAGCAGCGCCCGGGGGGCGGGGGAAGTCACAGATACGCAGTATTTT
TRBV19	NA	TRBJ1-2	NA	CASSIDGMESWGYTF	TGTGCCAGTAGTATCGATGGCATGGAAAGTTGGGGCTACACCTTC
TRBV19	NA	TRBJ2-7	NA	CASSIGGREQYF	TGTGCCAGTAGTATAGGGGGTCGCGAGCAGTACTTC
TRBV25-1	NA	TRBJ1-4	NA	CASSLHQGENEKLFF	TGTGCCAGCAGTCTACACCAGGGAGAGAATGAAAAACTGTTTTTT
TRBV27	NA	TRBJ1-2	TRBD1	CASSRQGLSYGYTF	TGTGCCAGCAGCAGACAGGGACTCAGCTATGGCTACACCTTC
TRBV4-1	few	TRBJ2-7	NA	CASRKAASSYEQYF	TGCGCCAGCAGAAAAGCGGCTAGCTCCTACGAGCAGTACTTC
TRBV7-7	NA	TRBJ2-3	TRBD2	CASSTGLAGATDTQYF	TGTGCCAGCAGCACGGGACTAGCGGGAGCCACAGATACGCAGTATTTT
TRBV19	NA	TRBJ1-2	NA	CASSPNRDSHYGYTF	TGTGCCAGTAGTCCCAACAGGGATTCGCACTATGGCTACACCTTC
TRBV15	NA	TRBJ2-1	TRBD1	CATSSTLRGGNDNEQFF	TGTGCCACCAGCAGCACTCTTCGAGGGGGCAACGACAATGAGCAGTTCTTC
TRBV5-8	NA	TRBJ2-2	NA	CASSLPRQGLDTGELFF	TGTGCCAGCAGCTTGCCCAGGCAGGGGCTTGACACCGGGGAGCTGTTTTTT
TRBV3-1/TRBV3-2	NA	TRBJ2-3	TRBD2	CASSQDASGGAKAQYF	TGTGCCAGCAGCCAAGACGCTAGCGGGGGGGCCAAGGCGCAGTATTTT
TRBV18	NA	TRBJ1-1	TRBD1	CASSPDTGGRMNTEAFF	TGTGCCAGCTCACCAGATACAGGGGGCAGGATGAACACTGAAGCTTTCTTT
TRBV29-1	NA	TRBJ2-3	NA	CSGSHADTQYF	TGCAGCGGCTCACATGCAGATACGCAGTATTTT
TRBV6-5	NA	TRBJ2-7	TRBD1	CASSYSTGGTHEQYF	TGTGCCAGCAGTTACTCGACAGGGGGCACCCACGAGCAGTACTTC
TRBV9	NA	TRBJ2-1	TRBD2	CASSATTGTSGYNEQFF	TGTGCCAGCAGCGCAACGACGGGGACTAGCGGATACAATGAGCAGTTCTTC
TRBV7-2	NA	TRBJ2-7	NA	CASSLAAGFYEQYF	TGTGCCAGCAGCTTAGCTGCAGGGTTCTACGAGCAGTACTTC
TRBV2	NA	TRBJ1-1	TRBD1	CASPGQGKNTEAFF	TGTGCCAGCCCGGGACAGGGTAAGAACACTGAAGCTTTCTTT
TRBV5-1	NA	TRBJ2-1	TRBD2	CASSFTTSGGANEQFF	TGCGCCAGCAGCTTCACGACTAGCGGGGGGGCAAATGAGCAGTTCTTC
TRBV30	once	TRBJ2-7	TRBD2	CAWNGGTSGLYEQYF	TGTGCCTGGAACGGTGGGACTAGCGGTCTCTACGAGCAGTACTTC
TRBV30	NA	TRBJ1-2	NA	CAWDDFNNYGYTF	TGTGCCTGGGACGACTTCAATAACTATGGCTACACCTTC
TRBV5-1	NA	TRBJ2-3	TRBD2	CASSSSGGAHNTQYF	TGCGCCAGCAGCTCCAGCGGGGGGGCCCACAATACGCAGTATTTT
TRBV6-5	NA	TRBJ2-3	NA	CASSPTTSTDTQYF	TGTGCCAGCAGTCCGACTACTAGCACAGATACGCAGTATTTT
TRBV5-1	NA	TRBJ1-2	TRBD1	CASSLGDSNYGYTF	TGCGCCAGCAGTCTGGGGGACAGTAACTATGGCTACACCTTC
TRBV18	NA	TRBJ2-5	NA	CASSPFVPQETQYF	TGTGCCAGCTCACCCTTTGTACCCCAAGAGACCCAGTACTTC
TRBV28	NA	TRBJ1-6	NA	CASSRLQSSYNSPLHF	TGTGCCAGCAGTCGGTTGCAGAGCTCCTATAATTCACCCCTCCACTTT
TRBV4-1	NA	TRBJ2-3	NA	CASSQGTSWGQPDTQYF	TGCGCCAGCAGCCAGGGAACTAGCTGGGGGCAGCCAGATACGCAGTATTTT
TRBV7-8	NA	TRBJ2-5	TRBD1	CATPGQGASETQYF	TGTGCCACCCCCGGGCAGGGGGCTTCGGAGACCCAGTACTTC